One sample yielded the 26 T cell receptor beta chains listed below, sequenced in a study of CD4 T cell repertoires in COVID-19. The memory T cells were sequenced right after ex vivo isolation, without culture. Profiling relied on immunoSEQ multiplex PCR, and the TCRdb table lists in-frame clones only, not all of them. The sample records tens of thousands of clones, around 87% being singletons. The material was central memory CD4+ T cells from blood, obtained before the COVID-19 pandemic. The receptors were gathered from a human donor who had COVID-19.

The chain joins TRBV6-4 to TRBJ2-7; TRBD2 is a possible D gene (5 bases). Trimming took off 7 bases at V and 4 bases at J, with 14 bases between the two ends. Per the germline V gene, CDR1 is MRHNA and CDR2 is SNTAGT. The CDR3 is made up of 13 amino acids. Here the CDR3 reads CASIGERWYEQYF. CDR3 sequence (DNA): TGTGCCAGCATCGGGGAACGTTGGTACGAGCAGTACTTC.

This clone has a single count. The CDR3 DNA reads as TGTGCCAGCAGTCCTTCGACTAGCCTTACCGGGGAGCTGTTTTTT. Translated, it gives CASSPSTSLTGELFF. J is TRBJ2-2 and V is TRBV6-4; 7 bases match TRBD2. The CDR3 extends over 15 amino acids. J lost 5 bases, V lost 5 bases, and 8 bases had no gene match. The germline V gene has CDR1 MRHNA and CDR2 SNTAGT.

The chain uses TRBV27 and TRBJ2-5; the match to TRBD1 covers 8 bases. The germline CDR1 and CDR2 sequences are MNHEY and SMNVEV (reference sequence). V trimming: 4 bases; J trimming: 4 bases; junction bases outside the gene matches: 2. The CDR3 has 13 amino acids. The CDR3 reads CASSSGGRETQYF. The CDR3 coding sequence is TGTGCCAGCAGTTCAGGGGGCCGAGAGACCCAGTACTTC.

The chain employs TRBV15 and TRBJ2-7, with D possibly TRBD2 on 5 matching bases. CDR1 and CDR2 (germline): LNHNV, YYDKDF (reference sequence). The CDR3 is 15 residues long. V was trimmed by 1 base and J by 3 bases, leaving 13 bases between them. The CDR3, as DNA: TGTGCCACCAGCAGAGCGGGATCCTCCATCTACGAGCAGTACTTC. It is translated as CATSRAGSSIYEQYF.

This rearrangement joins TRBV12-5 to TRBJ2-3; D is unresolved. Germline V gene sequence: CDR1 LGHNT, CDR2 FRNRAP. The CDR3 totals 12 residues. V lost 6 bases to trimming and J lost 0 bases, with 4 bases between them. CDR3 region: CASGSSTDTQYF. CDR3 in DNA: TGTGCTAGTGGCTCTAGCACAGATACGCAGTATTTT.

The chain links TRBV19 to TRBJ1-5, with 8 bases fitting TRBD1. CDR1 and CDR2 (germline): LNHDA, SQIVND (reference sequence). This CDR3 spans 14 amino acids. Losses at the gene ends were 7 bases for V and 3 bases for J; bases not matched to a gene: 5. CDR3 sequence: CASTQGAANQPQHF. The CDR3 nucleotides are TGTGCCAGTACCCAGGGGGCGGCCAATCAGCCCCAGCATTTT.

The V and J genes are TRBV4-1 and TRBJ1-5; D remains ambiguous. The germline V gene encodes CDR1 MGHRA and CDR2 YSYEKL. This CDR3 contains 14 residues. Trimming took off 1 base at V and 1 base at J, with 5 bases between the two ends. DNA for the CDR3: TGCGCCAGCAGCCAAGGAGGCAGCAATCAGCCCCAGCATTTT. It codes for CASSQGGSNQPQHF.

This chain joins TRBV6-1 and TRBJ1-1, with D possibly being TRBD1 (5 bases). V lost 7 bases and J lost 1, with 16 bases in between. This CDR3 spans 15 amino acids. From germline, CDR1 is MNHNS and CDR2 SASEGT. CDR3 sequence reads: CASTLGGGWNTEAFF. The DNA of the CDR3 is TGTGCCAGCACCCTCGGGGGGGGATGGAACACTGAAGCTTTCTTT.

The genes are TRBV7-2 and TRBJ2-3, with 7 bases matching TRBD1. The germline V gene has CDR1 SGHTA and CDR2 FQGNSA. After removal of 3 bases from V and 2 bases from J, the junction contained 8 bases not matched to a gene. The CDR3 has 16 residues. The DNA for the CDR3 is TGTGCCAGCAGCTTTCCCGGAGGACAGGTCACAGATACGCAGTATTTT. Its protein product is CASSFPGGQVTDTQYF.

The V and J genes are TRBV6-1 and TRBJ1-2; no reliable D call. V was cut by 5 bases and J by 4 bases, with 8 bases left in between. Germline CDR1 is MNHNS and CDR2 is SASEGT. This CDR3 is built from 12 residues. The CDR3 DNA follows: TGTGCCAGCAGTTCCCCTTCCTATGGCTACACCTTC. Translated: CASSSPSYGYTF.

The V and J genes are TRBV6-1 and TRBJ2-7, with 10 bases matching TRBD2. The CDR3 runs 16 residues. V gave up 2 bases and J gave up 0 bases; unmatched junction bases: 4. Germline-derived CDR1 and CDR2 are MNHNS and SASEGT. Written as DNA, the CDR3 is TGTGCCAGCAGTGAAAAGCGGACTAGCGGCTCCTACGAGCAGTACTTC. Encoded protein: CASSEKRTSGSYEQYF.

This sequence joins TRBV18 and TRBJ1-1; D is unclear. CDR3 size: 12 residues. CDR1 and CDR2 (germline): KGHSH, LQKENI. V was cut by 2 bases and J by 3 bases, with 4 bases left in between. The CDR3 here is CASSPTDTEAFF. CDR3 nucleotide sequence: TGTGCCAGCTCACCAACAGACACTGAAGCTTTCTTT. Full variable domain (missing parts from reference TRBV18 and TRBJ1-1): NAGVMQNPRHLVRRRGQEARLRCSPMKGHSHVYWYRQLPEEGLKFMVYLQKENIIDESGMPKERFSAEFPKEGPSILRIQQVVRGDSAAYFCASSPTDTEAFFGQGTRLTVV.

The CDR3, as DNA: TGTGCCAGCAGTCGGACGGGGGAAGAGACCCAGTACTTC. It codes for CASSRTGEETQYF. The chain carries TRBV25-1 and TRBJ2-5, with D possibly matching TRBD2 (6 bases). Germline lookup yields CDR1 MGHDK and CDR2 SYGVNS. V lost 5 bases, J lost 3 bases, and 10 bases lay in between. There are 13 residues in the CDR3.

The V call is TRBV9, the J call TRBJ2-5; D is possibly TRBD2 (6 bases). The CDR3 covers 16 residues. V dropped 0 bases and J dropped 2 bases, with 14 bases sitting between them. The germline V gene encodes CDR1 SGDLS and CDR2 YYNGEE. Here the CDR3 DNA reads TGTGCCAGCAGCGTAGCCGAGCGGGCGACACAAGAGACCCAGTACTTC. Translated: CASSVAERATQETQYF.

This clone has just one count. The chain links TRBV18 to TRBJ1-2; D gene ambiguous. This CDR3 spans 16 amino acids. Germline-derived CDR1 and CDR2 are KGHSH and LQKENI. Trimming stripped 2 bases from V and 5 bases from J, with 18 bases between. This CDR3 is CASSPESTLPHYGYTF. In nucleotides, the CDR3 is TGTGCCAGCTCACCAGAGTCCACCTTACCTCATTATGGCTACACCTTC.

The chain is built from TRBV5-5 and TRBJ2-1; 10 nucleotides match TRBD2. CDR1 is SGHKS and CDR2 is YYEKEE in the germline V gene (reference sequence). After removal of 1 base from V and 7 bases from J, the junction contained 5 bases not matched to a gene. CDR3 length: 15 amino acids. CDR3 amino acids: CASSLLAGVGNEQFF. CDR3 in DNA: TGTGCCAGCAGCTTGCTAGCGGGAGTTGGTAATGAGCAGTTCTTC.

This clone was observed once. Relative to the germline gene, one junction end is altered; a read error may explain this. Other DNA variants within this sample encode the same CDR3. V is TRBV7-2 and J is TRBJ1-6, with D unclear. The CDR3 is made up of 12 amino acids. From germline, CDR1 is SGHTA and CDR2 FQGNSA. The CDR3 loop reads CASSLDYSPLHF. The CDR3 bases are TGTGCCAGCAGCTTAGACTATTCCCCCCTCCACTTT.

The chain uses TRBV11-3 and TRBJ1-2, with 7 bases aligning to TRBD1. Germline V CDR1 and CDR2: SGHNT, YENEEA. V dropped 1 base and J dropped 8; count of bases not matched to a gene: 16. This CDR3 has 17 amino acids. In DNA, the CDR3 is TGTGCCAGCAGCTTAGCGCACCCCGAGCAGGGGGGACGAGGCTACACCTTC. Translated: CASSLAHPEQGGRGYTF.

The chain employs TRBV5-1 and TRBJ1-6; no definite D call. CDR3 size: 18 residues. V dropped 0 bases and J dropped 6 bases, with 19 bases sitting between them. CDR1 is SGHRS, CDR2 YFSETQ, per germline. The chain's CDR3 is CASSLDPRKATANSPLHF. CDR3 nucleotides: TGCGCCAGCAGCTTGGACCCACGGAAGGCAACAGCTAATTCACCCCTCCACTTT.

This chain joins TRBV7-2 and TRBJ2-5; 10 bases are shared with TRBD2. The CDR3 spans 15 residues. V gave up 5 bases and J gave up 2 bases; unmatched junction bases: 5. Germline V gene sequence: CDR1 SGHTA, CDR2 FQGNSA. CDR3 loop: CASSPSGGGQETQYF. CDR3 in DNA: TGTGCCAGCAGCCCCAGCGGGGGGGGGCAAGAGACCCAGTACTTC.

The CDR3 DNA reads TGCGCCAGCAGCCGACTACCCACACCCAGACTAGCCCCTACCTACGAGCAGTACTTC. Its protein product is CASSRLPTPRLAPTYEQYF. The V call is TRBV4-1, the J call TRBJ2-5; 7 bases map to TRBD2. The J call may be incorrect, as the DNA end agrees better with TRBJ2-7. From germline, CDR1 is MGHRA and CDR2 YSYEKL. The CDR3 loop spans 19 amino acids.

The rearrangement links TRBV7-3 to TRBJ2-5; D possibly corresponds to TRBD2 (6 bases). CDR3 length equals 14 residues. Germline assignment: CDR1 SGHTA and CDR2 FQGTGA. Trimming pared 4 bases from V and 10 bases from J, leaving 19 bases between. The CDR3 reads CASSSHQGGRNQYF. The CDR3 nucleotides read TGTGCCAGCAGCTCCCACCAGGGAGGAAGAAACCAGTACTTC.

This clone was seen once. The genes are TRBV29-1 and TRBJ2-3, with unresolved D. V lost 4 bases, J lost 1 base, and 9 bases lay in between. CDR1 and CDR2 from the germline V gene are SQVTM and ANQGSEA. The CDR3 is made up of 13 amino acids. The CDR3 sequence: CSVAVVGTDTQYF. In DNA, the CDR3 is TGCAGCGTTGCGGTAGTTGGCACAGATACGCAGTATTTT.

The V gene is TRBV28, the J gene TRBJ1-5; D possibly corresponds to TRBD1 (5 bases). CDR1 is MDHEN and CDR2 is SYDVKM in the germline V gene. This CDR3 contains 16 residues. The ends were cut back, 2 bases at V and 0 bases at J, with 11 bases in the middle. The CDR3 here is CASSLGAGTSNQPQHF. CDR3 DNA sequence: TGTGCCAGCAGTTTAGGGGCAGGAACTAGCAATCAGCCCCAGCATTTT.

This clone came up once. The chain recombines TRBV9 with TRBJ2-3; D gene unclear. This CDR3 region has 14 residues. The V gene lost 4 bases and the J gene lost 4 bases, with 13 bases spanning the gap. The germline V gene encodes CDR1 SGDLS and CDR2 YYNGEE. CDR3 amino acids: CASSSGNAPDTQYF. Here the CDR3 DNA reads TGTGCCAGCAGCTCCGGTAATGCGCCAGATACGCAGTATTTT.

The V call is TRBV7-9, the J call TRBJ1-1; no definite D call. The CDR3 is 13 amino acids. V was clipped by 2 bases and J by 1 base, with 5 bases between them. Germline assignment: CDR1 SEHNR and CDR2 FQNEAQ (reference sequence). The CDR3 DNA reads TGTGCCAGCAGCTTATCAGGGAACACTGAAGCTTTCTTT. Its translation: CASSLSGNTEAFF.